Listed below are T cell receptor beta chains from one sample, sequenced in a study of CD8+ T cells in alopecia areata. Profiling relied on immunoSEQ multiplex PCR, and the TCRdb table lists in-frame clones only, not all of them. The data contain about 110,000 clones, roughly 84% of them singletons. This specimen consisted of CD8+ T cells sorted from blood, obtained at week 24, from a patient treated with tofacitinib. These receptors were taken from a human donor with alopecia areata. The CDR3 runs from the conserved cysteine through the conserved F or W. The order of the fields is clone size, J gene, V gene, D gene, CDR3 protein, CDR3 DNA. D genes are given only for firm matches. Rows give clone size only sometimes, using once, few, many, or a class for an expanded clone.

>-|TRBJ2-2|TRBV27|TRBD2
CASSLLTIAGVGELFF
TGTGCCAGCAGTTTATTAACAATAGCGGGGGTCGGGGAGCTGTTTTTT
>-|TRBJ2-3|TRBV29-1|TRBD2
CSVEGTSGGGDTQYF
TGCAGCGTTGAGGGAACTAGCGGGGGAGGGGATACGCAGTATTTT
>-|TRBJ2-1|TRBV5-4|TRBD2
CASSLVLAVGKEQFF
TGTGCCAGCAGCTTGGTTCTAGCGGTTGGGAAAGAGCAGTTCTTC
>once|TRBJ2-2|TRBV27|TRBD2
CASSLSSGEGNTGELFF
TGTGCCAGCAGTTTATCAAGTGGGGAGGGAAACACCGGGGAGCTGTTTTTT
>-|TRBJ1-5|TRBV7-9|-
CASSLAGGPQHF
TGTGCCAGCAGCTTAGCAGGCGGGCCCCAGCATTTT
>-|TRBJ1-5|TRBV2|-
CASSGVATDISNQPQHF
TGTGCCAGCAGTGGCGTTGCGACAGATATTAGCAATCAGCCCCAGCATTTT
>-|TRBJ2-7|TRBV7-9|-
CASSPANYEQYF
TGTGCCAGCAGCCCCGCTAACTACGAGCAGTACTTC
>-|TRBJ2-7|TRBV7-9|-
CASSLGGGLHYEQYF
TGTGCCAGCAGCTTAGGAGGGGGACTCCACTACGAGCAGTACTTC
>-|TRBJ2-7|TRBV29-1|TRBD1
CSVVSRDRGIEQYF
TGCAGCGTGGTATCCCGGGACAGGGGGATCGAGCAGTACTTC
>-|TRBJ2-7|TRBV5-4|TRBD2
CASSRAGTRYEQYF
TGTGCCAGCAGCCGGGCCGGGACTAGATACGAGCAGTACTTC
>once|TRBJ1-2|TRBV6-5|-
CASSYSGYGYTF
TGTGCCAGCAGTTACTCGGGGTATGGCTACACCTTC
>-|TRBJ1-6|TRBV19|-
CASSFRDGYSPLHF
TGTGCCAGTAGTTTCCGGGACGGATATTCACCCCTCCACTTT
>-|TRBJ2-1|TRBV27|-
CASSQTYNEQFF
TGTGCCAGCAGTCAAACCTACAATGAGCAGTTCTTC
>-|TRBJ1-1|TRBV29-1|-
CSEIQGLNTEAFF
TGCAGCGAGATACAGGGCTTGAACACTGAAGCTTTCTTT
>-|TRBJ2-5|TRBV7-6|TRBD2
CASSLATQLASQETQYF
TGTGCCAGCAGCTTAGCCACCCAACTAGCGAGCCAAGAGACCCAGTACTTC
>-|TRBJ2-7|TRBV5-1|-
CASSLVSPRAHEQYF
TGCGCCAGCAGCTTGGTCAGCCCCCGGGCCCACGAGCAGTACTTC
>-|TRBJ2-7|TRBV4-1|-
CASSHQSDGSYEQYF
TGCGCCAGCAGCCATCAGAGCGACGGCTCTTACGAGCAGTACTTC
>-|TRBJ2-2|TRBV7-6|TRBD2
CASSLGSSGGPGSGELFF
TGTGCCAGCAGCTTAGGGTCTAGCGGGGGGCCTGGATCCGGGGAGCTGTTTTTT
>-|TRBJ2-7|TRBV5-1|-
CASSWKNPQDEQYF
TGCGCCAGCAGCTGGAAAAATCCCCAGGACGAGCAGTACTTC
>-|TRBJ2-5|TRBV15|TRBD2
CATSRDSGLAGTAKTQYF
TGTGCCACCAGCAGAGATTCTGGCCTAGCGGGTACCGCGAAGACCCAGTACTTC
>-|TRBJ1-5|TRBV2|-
CASSDPGKVQPQHF
TGTGCCAGCAGTGATCCGGGCAAGGTTCAGCCCCAGCATTTT